These T cell receptor beta chains were read from a single sample in a study of T cells in Graves' hyperthyroidism and ophthalmopathy. MiXCR, run by TCRdb on the multiplex PCR reads, gives a single entry per CDR3 protein. The table shows about 640,000 distinct CDR3 sequences, with around 20% occurring only once. Sequencing was performed on blood. The receptors shown here come from a young man with Graves' ophthalmopathy. Each CDR3 is given with its conserved first and last residue. A D gene is named only where the DNA matches it firmly. Some rows mark clone size as missing; the rest say once, few, many or name a class of expanded clone.

V gene	clone size	D gene	J gene	CDR3 protein	CDR3 DNA
TRBV6-1	-	TRBD2	TRBJ2-2	CASSPSGGRLTGELFF	TGTGCCAGCAGCCCTTCGGGCGGGAGATTGACCGGGGAGCTGTTTTTT
TRBV27	few	-	TRBJ2-1	CASSLIGGSIYNEQFF	TGTGCCAGCAGTTTAATAGGGGGAAGTATATACAATGAGCAGTTCTTC
TRBV2	many	TRBD1	TRBJ2-5	CASTSGGLETQYF	TGTGCCAGCACGTCAGGGGGCTTAGAGACCCAGTACTTC
TRBV4-2	-	-	TRBJ1-2	CASSQDITGANYGYTF	TGTGCCAGCAGCCAAGATATTACAGGCGCTAACTATGGCTACACCTTC
TRBV11-2	-	TRBD2	TRBJ2-2	CASSDETSGRGGELFF	TGTGCCAGCAGCGACGAGACTAGCGGGAGGGGCGGGGAGCTGTTTTTT
TRBV4-3	few	TRBD2	TRBJ2-6	CASSQDRLAGPSGANVLTF	TGCGCCAGCAGCCAAGATCGACTAGCGGGTCCCTCTGGGGCCAACGTCCTGACTTTC
TRBV6-1	-	TRBD1	TRBJ2-7	CASSDRQGAPYEQYF	TGTGCCAGCAGTGATAGACAGGGCGCCCCCTACGAGCAGTACTTC
TRBV6-1	many	TRBD1	TRBJ2-7	CASSPQDRAYEQYF	TGTGCCAGCAGCCCCCAGGACAGGGCCTACGAGCAGTACTTC
TRBV10-3	few	-	TRBJ1-1	CAARGGPGTEAFF	TGTGCCGCCCGCGGGGGACCTGGAACTGAAGCTTTCTTT
TRBV28	-	TRBD1	TRBJ1-2	CASSLGVTGVYGYTF	TGTGCCAGCAGTTTAGGGGTCACAGGGGTATATGGCTACACCTTC
TRBV24-1	-	TRBD1	TRBJ1-2	CATSDLLGQGAGGYTF	TGTGCCACCAGTGATTTGTTAGGACAGGGGGCCGGTGGCTACACCTTC
TRBV7-8	-	-	TRBJ1-2	CTSSPGTVGYTF	TGTACCAGCAGCCCCGGGACGGTTGGCTACACCTTC
TRBV20-1	few	-	TRBJ2-7	CSARQAHEQYF	TGCAGTGCTCGACAAGCCCACGAGCAGTACTTC
TRBV4-1	few	TRBD2	TRBJ2-1	CASSQDTRTSGRINEQFF	TGCGCCAGCAGCCAAGATACAAGGACTAGCGGGAGGATCAATGAGCAGTTCTTC
TRBV4-1	few	-	TRBJ1-5	CASSQEGDGHSNQPQHF	TGCGCCAGCAGCCAAGAAGGGGACGGACATAGCAATCAGCCCCAGCATTTT
TRBV4-1	-	-	TRBJ2-1	CASSPQLGAYNEQFF	TGCGCCAGCAGTCCTCAATTGGGCGCCTACAATGAGCAGTTCTTC
TRBV11-2	-	-	TRBJ1-1	CASSLDQGSTEAFF	TGTGCCAGCAGCTTAGATCAGGGGAGCACTGAAGCTTTCTTT
TRBV12-5	-	-	TRBJ1-2	CASGSPVYGYTF	TGTGCTAGTGGCTCCCCGGTATATGGCTACACCTTC
TRBV5-1	many	TRBD1	TRBJ1-1	CASSSFIPGGLNTEAFF	TGCGCCAGCAGCTCGTTCATCCCAGGGGGCTTGAACACTGAAGCTTTCTTT
TRBV20-1	few	-	TRBJ2-1	CSAREDLYNEQFF	TGCAGTGCTAGAGAGGACCTGTACAATGAGCAGTTCTTC
TRBV20-1	few	-	TRBJ2-7	CSASGDRTYEQYF	TGCAGTGCTAGTGGAGACAGAACCTACGAGCAGTACTTC
TRBV28	many	-	TRBJ2-7	CASATNRALSYEQYF	TGTGCCAGCGCCACTAACAGGGCTTTGTCCTACGAGCAGTACTTC
TRBV20-1	few	-	TRBJ1-4	CSAGGASLGSNEKLFF	TGCAGTGCTGGGGGGGCGAGTTTGGGGTCTAATGAAAAACTGTTTTTT
TRBV29-1	-	-	TRBJ2-4	CSFRGLKNIQYF	TGCAGCTTTCGGGGGCTCAAAAACATTCAGTACTTC
TRBV28	-	TRBD2	TRBJ2-2	CASSAPGTSGRSGELFF	TGTGCCAGCAGCGCCCCAGGGACTAGCGGGAGATCCGGGGAGCTGTTTTTT
TRBV6-2/TRBV6-3	-	TRBD1	TRBJ1-3	CASSPGTVGRFLGNTIYF	TGTGCCAGCAGTCCGGGGACAGTGGGCAGGTTTTTAGGAAACACCATATATTTT
TRBV20-1	few	-	TRBJ2-7	CSARAGSPGEQYF	TGCAGTGCTAGGGCCGGAAGCCCCGGCGAGCAGTACTTC
TRBV3-1	-	-	TRBJ1-2	CASSQGRNGYTF	TGTGCCAGCAGCCAAGGGCGAAATGGCTACACCTTC
TRBV11-1	few	-	TRBJ2-3	CAHLGRAGPDTQYF	TGTGCCCATTTGGGCAGGGCCGGCCCAGATACGCAGTATTTT
TRBV5-1	-	-	TRBJ1-1	CASSLAAMVRTNTEAFF	TGCGCCAGCAGCTTGGCCGCGATGGTCAGGACAAACACTGAAGCTTTCTTT
TRBV7-9	-	TRBD2	TRBJ2-1	CASSGGLAGVPPYNEQFF	TGTGCCAGCAGCGGTGGACTAGCGGGAGTCCCTCCCTACAATGAGCAGTTCTTC
TRBV30	many	-	TRBJ1-1	CAWRWGADTEAFF	TGTGCCTGGAGGTGGGGAGCTGACACTGAAGCTTTCTTT
TRBV14	few	TRBD2	TRBJ2-1	CASSQVQAGGSQFF	TGTGCCAGCAGCCAAGTCCAAGCGGGAGGGTCGCAGTTCTTC
TRBV7-2	few	TRBD2	TRBJ2-2	CASSPRLAGSGELFF	TGTGCCAGCAGCCCCCGACTAGCGGGATCTGGGGAGCTGTTTTTT
TRBV6-5	many	-	TRBJ2-7	CASSYSGESYEQYF	TGTGCCAGCAGTTACTCGGGGGAGTCCTACGAGCAGTACTTC
TRBV19	-	-	TRBJ2-5	CASSIAGGKETQYF	TGTGCCAGTAGTATAGCGGGCGGAAAAGAGACCCAGTACTTC
TRBV30	-	-	TRBJ1-5	CAWARDSSQPQHF	TGTGCCTGGGCTAGAGACAGCAGTCAGCCCCAGCATTTT
TRBV6-2/TRBV6-3	few	TRBD1	TRBJ1-2	CASSYPAAWTGNYGYTF	TGTGCCAGCAGTTACCCCGCCGCGTGGACAGGGAACTATGGCTACACCTTC
TRBV9	many	-	TRBJ2-1	CASSVGGQVNNEQFF	TGTGCCAGCAGCGTAGGGGGGCAAGTAAACAATGAGCAGTTCTTC
TRBV28	many	-	TRBJ2-1	CASSFVRDSSTYNEQFF	TGTGCCAGCAGTTTTGTCCGGGACTCAAGTACATACAATGAGCAGTTCTTC
TRBV11-2	-	-	TRBJ2-7	CASSLENRRSYEQYF	TGTGCCAGCAGCTTAGAAAATAGGCGTTCCTACGAGCAGTACTTC
TRBV7-9	many	TRBD2	TRBJ2-1	CASSLAGAVNEQFF	TGTGCCAGCAGCCTAGCGGGAGCGGTTAATGAGCAGTTCTTC
TRBV19	many	-	TRBJ1-1	CASSTGVGNTEAFF	TGTGCCAGTAGTACAGGGGTAGGGAACACTGAAGCTTTCTTT
TRBV27	many	-	TRBJ2-3	CASSLPGVGTDTQYF	TGTGCCAGCAGTTTACCGGGAGTCGGCACAGATACGCAGTATTTT
TRBV6-1	-	-	TRBJ1-4	CASSPTGGGNEKLFF	TGTGCCAGCAGTCCTACGGGTGGAGGAAATGAAAAACTGTTTTTT
TRBV4-1	few	-	TRBJ2-5	CASSQVVQGRGETQYF	TGCGCCAGCAGCCAAGTGGTACAGGGCCGGGGGGAGACCCAGTACTTC
TRBV10-3	few	-	TRBJ1-1	CAISQQNTEAFF	TGTGCCATCAGTCAACAGAACACTGAAGCTTTCTTT
TRBV9	-	-	TRBJ1-1	CASSVGHTEDTEAFF	TGTGCCAGCAGCGTAGGTCACACCGAAGACACTGAAGCTTTCTTT
TRBV20-1	many	TRBD1	TRBJ2-7	CSATRTGTYEQYF	TGCAGTGCTACCCGGACAGGGACCTACGAGCAGTACTTC
TRBV5-8	-	-	TRBJ1-1	CASSFRATITEAFF	TGTGCCAGCAGCTTCAGGGCGACGATCACTGAAGCTTTCTTT
TRBV6-1	-	-	TRBJ1-2	CASSYAGAENYGYTF	TGTGCCAGCAGTTACGCGGGGGCGGAGAACTATGGCTACACCTTC
TRBV14	few	TRBD2	TRBJ2-5	CASSQGTSFQETQYF	TGTGCCAGCAGCCAAGGGACTAGCTTCCAAGAGACCCAGTACTTC
TRBV30	many	-	TRBJ2-3	CAWSGSTDTQYF	TGTGCCTGGAGCGGCAGCACAGATACGCAGTATTTT
TRBV5-1	many	TRBD2	TRBJ2-1	CASSLGLAGGPNEQFF	TGTGCCAGCAGTTTAGGACTAGCGGGAGGTCCCAATGAGCAGTTCTTC
TRBV7-9	-	-	TRBJ2-1	CASSAVGEGYNEQFF	TGTGCCAGCAGCGCAGTCGGCGAGGGTTACAATGAGCAGTTCTTC
TRBV4-2	-	TRBD2	TRBJ2-5	CASSQERVLAGGETQYF	TGTGCCAGCAGCCAAGAGAGGGTCCTAGCGGGAGGAGAGACCCAGTACTTC
TRBV20-1	few	TRBD1	TRBJ2-3	CSAAGTGSPDTQYF	TGCAGTGCCGCCGGGACAGGGTCCCCAGATACGCAGTATTTT
TRBV28	many	-	TRBJ2-3	CASSSGRKAVLTDTQYF	TGTGCCAGCAGTTCGGGACGGAAGGCAGTCCTCACAGATACGCAGTATTTT
TRBV7-9	-	TRBD1	TRBJ1-3	CASSLAQQGSGNTVYF	TGTGCCAGCAGCTTAGCGCAACAGGGGAGCGGAAACACCGTATATTTT